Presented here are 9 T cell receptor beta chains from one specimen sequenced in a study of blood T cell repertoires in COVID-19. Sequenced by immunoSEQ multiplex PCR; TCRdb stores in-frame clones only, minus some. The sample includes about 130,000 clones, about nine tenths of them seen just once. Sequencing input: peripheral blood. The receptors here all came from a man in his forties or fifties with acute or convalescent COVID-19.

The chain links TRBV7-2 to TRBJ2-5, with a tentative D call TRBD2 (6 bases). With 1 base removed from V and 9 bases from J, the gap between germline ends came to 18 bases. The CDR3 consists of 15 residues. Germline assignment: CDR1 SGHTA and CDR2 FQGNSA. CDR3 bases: TGTGCCAGCAGCTTAGGGGCGGGACCAAGTGGGGCCCAGTACTTC. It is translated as CASSLGAGPSGAQYF.

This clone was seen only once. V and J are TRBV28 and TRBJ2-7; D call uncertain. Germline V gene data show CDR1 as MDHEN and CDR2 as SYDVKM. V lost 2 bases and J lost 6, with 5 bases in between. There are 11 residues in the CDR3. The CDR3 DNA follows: TGTGCCAGCAGTTTACAGTCCGAGCAGTACTTC. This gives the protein CASSLQSEQYF.

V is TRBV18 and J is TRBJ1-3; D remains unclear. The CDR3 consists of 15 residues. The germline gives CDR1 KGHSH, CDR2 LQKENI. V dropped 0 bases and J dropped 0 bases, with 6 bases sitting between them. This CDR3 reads CASSPPAYSGNTIYF. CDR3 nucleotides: TGTGCCAGCTCACCACCGGCTTACTCTGGAAACACCATATATTTT. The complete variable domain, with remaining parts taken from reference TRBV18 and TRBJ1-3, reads NAGVMQNPRHLVRRRGQEARLRCSPMKGHSHVYWYRQLPEEGLKFMVYLQKENIIDESGMPKERFSAEFPKEGPSILRIQQVVRGDSAAYFCASSPPAYSGNTIYFGEGSWLTVV.

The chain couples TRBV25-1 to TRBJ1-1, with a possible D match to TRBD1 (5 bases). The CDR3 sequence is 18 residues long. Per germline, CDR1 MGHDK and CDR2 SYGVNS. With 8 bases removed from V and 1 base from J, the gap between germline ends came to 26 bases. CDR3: CASAPLGAVGRRNTEAFF. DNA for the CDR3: TGTGCCAGCGCTCCCCTCGGGGCGGTAGGGAGGCGGAACACTGAAGCTTTCTTT.

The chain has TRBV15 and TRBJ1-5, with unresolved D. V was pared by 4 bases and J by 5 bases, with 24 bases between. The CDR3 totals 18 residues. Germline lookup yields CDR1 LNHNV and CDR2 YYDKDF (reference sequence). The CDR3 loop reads CATSKGPGGRVTDQPQHF. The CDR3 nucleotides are TGTGCCACCAGCAAGGGCCCGGGAGGGAGGGTGACCGATCAGCCCCAGCATTTT.

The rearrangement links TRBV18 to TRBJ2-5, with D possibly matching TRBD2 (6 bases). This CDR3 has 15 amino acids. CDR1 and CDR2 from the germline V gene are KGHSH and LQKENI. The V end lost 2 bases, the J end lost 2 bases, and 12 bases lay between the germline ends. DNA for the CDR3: TGTGCCAGCTCACCAGGCTTGGGGGGTCAAGAGACCCAGTACTTC. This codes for CASSPGLGGQETQYF.

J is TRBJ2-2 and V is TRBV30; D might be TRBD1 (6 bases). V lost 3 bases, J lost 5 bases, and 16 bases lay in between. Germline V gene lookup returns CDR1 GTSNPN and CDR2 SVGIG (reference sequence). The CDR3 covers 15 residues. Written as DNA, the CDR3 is TGTGCCTGGAGAGGGGCGGCAGGGACAACCGGGGAGCTGTTTTTT. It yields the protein CAWRGAAGTTGELFF.

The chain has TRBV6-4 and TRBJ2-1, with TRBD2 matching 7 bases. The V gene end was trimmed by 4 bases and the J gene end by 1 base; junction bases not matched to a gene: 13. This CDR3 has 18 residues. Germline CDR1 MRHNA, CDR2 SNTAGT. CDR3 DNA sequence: TGTGCCAGCAGTGTGGGGGGTACAGGCGGGGGTTCCTACAATGAGCAGTTCTTC. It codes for CASSVGGTGGGSYNEQFF.

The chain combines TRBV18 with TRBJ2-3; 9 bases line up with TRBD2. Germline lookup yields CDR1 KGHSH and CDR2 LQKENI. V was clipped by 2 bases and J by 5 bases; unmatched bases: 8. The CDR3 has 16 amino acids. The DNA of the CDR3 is TGTGCCAGCTCACCAGCAGGCGGGGGGGCCGGAGATACGCAGTATTTT. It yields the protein CASSPAGGGAGDTQYF. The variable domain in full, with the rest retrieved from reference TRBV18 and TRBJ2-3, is NAGVMQNPRHLVRRRGQEARLRCSPMKGHSHVYWYRQLPEEGLKFMVYLQKENIIDESGMPKERFSAEFPKEGPSILRIQQVVRGDSAAYFCASSPAGGGAGDTQYFGPGTRLTVL.